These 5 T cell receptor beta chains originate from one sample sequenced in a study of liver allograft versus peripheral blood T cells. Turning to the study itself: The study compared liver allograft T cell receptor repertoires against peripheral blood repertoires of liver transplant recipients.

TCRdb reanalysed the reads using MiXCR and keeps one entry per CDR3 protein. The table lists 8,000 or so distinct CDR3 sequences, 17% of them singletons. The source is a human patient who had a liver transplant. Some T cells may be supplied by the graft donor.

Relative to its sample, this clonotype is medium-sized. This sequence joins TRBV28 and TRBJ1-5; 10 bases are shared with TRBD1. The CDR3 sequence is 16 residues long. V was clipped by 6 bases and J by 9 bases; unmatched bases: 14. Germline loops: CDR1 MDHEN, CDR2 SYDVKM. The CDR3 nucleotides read TGTGCCAGCAGCGCTCCTGGGACAGGGGCAATCAGGCCCCAGCATTTT. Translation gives CASSAPGTGAIRPQHF.

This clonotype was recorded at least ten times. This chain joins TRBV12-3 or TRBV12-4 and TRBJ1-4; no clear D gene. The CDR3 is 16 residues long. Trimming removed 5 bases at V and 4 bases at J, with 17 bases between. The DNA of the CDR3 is TGTGCCAGCAGTCCGCCATTAGGCGCCAATAATGAAAAACTGTTTTTT. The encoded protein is CASSPPLGANNEKLFF.

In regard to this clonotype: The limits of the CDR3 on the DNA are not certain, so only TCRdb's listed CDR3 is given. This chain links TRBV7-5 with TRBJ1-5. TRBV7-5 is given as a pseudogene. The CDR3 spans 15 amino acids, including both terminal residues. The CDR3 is CISVPEAYYLQPQHF.

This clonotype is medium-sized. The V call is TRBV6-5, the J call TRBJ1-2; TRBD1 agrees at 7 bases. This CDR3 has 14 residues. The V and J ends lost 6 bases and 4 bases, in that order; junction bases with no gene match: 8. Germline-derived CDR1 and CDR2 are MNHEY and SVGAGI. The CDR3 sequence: CASRGPGQLYGYTF. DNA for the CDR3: TGTGCCAGCAGGGGACCGGGACAGCTCTATGGCTACACCTTC.

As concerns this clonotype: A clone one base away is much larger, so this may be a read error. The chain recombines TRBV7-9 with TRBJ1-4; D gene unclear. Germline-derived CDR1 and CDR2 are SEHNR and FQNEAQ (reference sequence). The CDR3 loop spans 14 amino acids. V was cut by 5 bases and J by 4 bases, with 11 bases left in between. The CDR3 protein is CASSTIGVNEKLFF. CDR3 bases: TGTGCCAGCAGCACCATCGGGGTTAATGAAAAACTGTTTTTT.